Below are 17 T cell receptor beta chains sequenced from a single sample in a study of T cells after yellow fever vaccination. TCRdb ran MiXCR on the 5' RACE reads and lists one entry per CDR3 protein. The sample contains some 350,000 distinct CDR3 sequences, 6.2% of which appear only once. Source: PBMCs, taken 5 days after the yellow fever booster vaccination. These receptor sequences come from a man younger than 40 who received the YFV17D yellow fever vaccine.

This clonotype was found a few times. The rearrangement joins TRBV19 to TRBJ2-4, with 9 bases matching TRBD1. Trimming took 5 bases from V and 0 from J; bases not matched to a gene: 8. The germline CDR1 and CDR2 sequences are LNHDA and SQIVND (reference sequence). The CDR3 is made up of 17 amino acids. CDR3 nucleotide sequence: TGTGCCAGTAGTCCGGGACAGGGCTTCTTAGCCAAAAACATTCAGTACTTC. Translated, it gives CASSPGQGFLAKNIQYF.

This clonotype showed up many times. The chain employs TRBV5-1 and TRBJ1-1; 8 bases match TRBD1. Germline-derived CDR1 and CDR2 are SGHRS and YFSETQ. Trimming at V came to 6 bases and at J to 4 bases, leaving 8 bases not matched to a gene. This CDR3 has 14 residues. The CDR3 coding sequence is TGCGCCAGCAATATCGGACAGGGCGGCACTGAAGCTTTCTTT. Translation gives CASNIGQGGTEAFF.

This clonotype appeared many times. The J gene is TRBJ1-5, the V gene TRBV6-5, with 8 bases identical to TRBD1. V gave up 4 bases and J gave up 3 bases; unmatched junction bases: 5. This CDR3 contains 15 residues. Germline CDR1 is MNHEY and CDR2 is SVGAGI. The CDR3 sequence is CASSSGQVNNQPQHF. The CDR3 bases are TGTGCCAGCAGTTCGGGACAGGTCAACAATCAGCCCCAGCATTTT.

This clonotype showed up just a few times. V usage is TRBV30 and J usage is TRBJ1-6; D not resolved. The ends were cut back, 0 bases at V and 9 bases at J, with 12 bases in the middle. This CDR3 is 14 amino acids long. Germline CDR1 GTSNPN, CDR2 SVGIG (reference sequence). The CDR3 loop reads CAWSVGGPGSPLHF. Here the CDR3 DNA reads TGTGCCTGGAGTGTGGGTGGGCCAGGTTCACCCCTCCACTTT.

The sample holds a few counts of this clonotype. This sequence joins TRBV7-2 and TRBJ2-3; D is uncertain. Trimming shortened V by 4 bases and J by 0 bases, and 5 bases separated the two germline ends. Germline values: CDR1 SGHTA, CDR2 FQGNSA. The CDR3 sequence is 13 residues long. The CDR3 DNA is TGTGCCAGCAGCTCCATTAGCACAGATACGCAGTATTTT. It specifies CASSSISTDTQYF.

This clonotype was counted a few times. The V gene is TRBV4-3, the J gene TRBJ1-2, with 8 bases that match TRBD1. After removal of 1 base from V and 3 bases from J, the junction contained 4 bases not matched to a gene. The CDR3 runs 15 residues. Per the germline V gene, CDR1 is LGHNA and CDR2 is YSLEER. The CDR3 loop reads CASSQGPGQDYGYTF. The CDR3 coding sequence is TGCGCCAGCAGCCAAGGGCCGGGACAGGACTATGGCTACACCTTC.

The chain joins TRBV12-3 or TRBV12-4 to TRBJ1-1; no clear D. The CDR3 contains 14 residues. V was trimmed by 3 bases and J by 1 base, leaving 9 bases between them. CDR3 in DNA: TGTGCCAGCAGTTTGATGGCAGGGAACACTGAAGCTTTCTTT. Translation gives CASSLMAGNTEAFF.

This clonotype was counted many times. The chain employs TRBV3-1 and TRBJ1-3, with 8 bases aligning to TRBD1. The V segment lost 1 base and the J segment 1 base; nucleotides outside the gene matches: 0. The CDR3 is made up of 15 amino acids. Germline V gene lookup returns CDR1 LGHDT and CDR2 YNNKEL (reference sequence). Here the CDR3 reads CASSQGQGSGNTIYF. In nucleotides, the CDR3 is TGTGCCAGCAGCCAAGGACAGGGGTCTGGAAACACCATATATTTT.

As concerns this clonotype: At one end the junction does not follow the germline gene, possibly because of a read error. This chain uses TRBV24-1 with TRBJ2-1; 7 bases align to TRBD2. This CDR3 spans 13 amino acids. Germline V gene lookup returns CDR1 KGHDR and CDR2 SFDVKD. The CDR3 nucleotides read TGTGCCACCAATAGCGGGCACTACAATGAGCCGTTCTTC. It is translated as CATNSGHYNEPFF.

The chain combines TRBV7-2 with TRBJ2-1; 9 nucleotides line up with TRBD2. The CDR3 has 15 amino acids. The ends lost 5 bases at V and 9 bases at J; junction bases unmatched: 11. Germline V CDR1 and CDR2: SGHTA, FQGNSA. CDR3 residues: CASSRTGTSKTEQFF. The CDR3 nucleotides read TGTGCCAGCAGCAGAACCGGGACTAGCAAAACTGAGCAGTTCTTC.

Only a few counts were recorded for this clonotype. The rearrangement joins TRBV7-9 to TRBJ2-7; perhaps TRBD2 as D (6 bases). The CDR3 loop spans 13 amino acids. V dropped 1 base and J dropped 6 bases, with 10 bases sitting between them. Germline CDR1 reads SEHNR; CDR2 reads FQNEAQ (reference sequence). The CDR3 region is CASSLDGSSEQYF. The CDR3 nucleotides read TGTGCCAGCAGCTTAGACGGGAGTAGCGAGCAGTACTTC.

The chain combines TRBV20-1 with TRBJ1-5; tentative D call: TRBD1 (5 bases). The CDR3 consists of 15 residues. The germline V gene has CDR1 DFQATT and CDR2 SNEGSKA (reference sequence). V lost 3 bases to trimming and J lost 2 bases, with 14 bases between them. The CDR3 DNA follows: TGCAGTGCTAGTCACGGATCCAGGGGCAATCAGCCCCAGCATTTT. This gives the protein CSASHGSRGNQPQHF.

This clonotype was found a few times. The chain links TRBV7-8 to TRBJ2-4; TRBD2 is a possible D gene (5 bases). CDR3 length: 12 residues. CDR1 and CDR2 (germline): SGHVS, FQNEAQ. V was clipped by 1 base and J by 13 bases, with 11 bases between them. CDR3 in amino acids: CASSLDGGPQYF. Written as DNA, the CDR3 is TGTGCCAGCAGCTTAGATGGCGGGCCACAGTACTTC.

This chain links TRBV7-2 with TRBJ1-6, with TRBD1 matching over 7 bases. V trimming: 8 bases; J trimming: 10 bases; junction bases outside the gene matches: 11. This CDR3 comprises 14 residues. Germline assignment: CDR1 SGHTA and CDR2 FQGNSA. CDR3: CASSPRGAGSPLHF. The CDR3 DNA follows: TGTGCCAGCTCCCCCAGGGGGGCGGGCTCACCCCTCCACTTT.

This clonotype was seen a few times. V gene TRBV7-2 combines with J gene TRBJ2-7; D remains ambiguous. The germline V and J ends were trimmed by 0 bases and 6 bases, with 9 bases remaining between them. CDR1 SGHTA and CDR2 FQGNSA come from the germline V gene. The CDR3 length is 13 residues. This chain's CDR3 is CASSLADFAEQYF. CDR3 in DNA: TGTGCCAGCAGCTTAGCCGACTTTGCCGAGCAGTACTTC.

This chain joins TRBV7-6 and TRBJ2-7, with a weak D call TRBD2 (6 bases). Germline V lookup: CDR1 SGHVS, CDR2 FNYEAQ. The CDR3 loop spans 13 amino acids. The ends were cut back, 3 bases at V and 5 bases at J, with 11 bases in the middle. The CDR3: CASSFAQRDEQYF. CDR3 DNA sequence: TGTGCCAGCAGCTTTGCACAGCGGGACGAGCAGTACTTC.

Ten or more counts support this clonotype. The genes are TRBV7-2 and TRBJ2-7; D gene unclear. Germline-derived CDR1 and CDR2 are SGHTA and FQGNSA. Trimming shortened V by 5 bases and J by 8 bases, and 22 bases separated the two germline ends. This CDR3 comprises 15 residues. Here the CDR3 reads CASSQTLFWFLKQYF. The CDR3 nucleotides are TGTGCCAGCAGCCAAACCCTGTTCTGGTTTTTGAAGCAGTACTTC.